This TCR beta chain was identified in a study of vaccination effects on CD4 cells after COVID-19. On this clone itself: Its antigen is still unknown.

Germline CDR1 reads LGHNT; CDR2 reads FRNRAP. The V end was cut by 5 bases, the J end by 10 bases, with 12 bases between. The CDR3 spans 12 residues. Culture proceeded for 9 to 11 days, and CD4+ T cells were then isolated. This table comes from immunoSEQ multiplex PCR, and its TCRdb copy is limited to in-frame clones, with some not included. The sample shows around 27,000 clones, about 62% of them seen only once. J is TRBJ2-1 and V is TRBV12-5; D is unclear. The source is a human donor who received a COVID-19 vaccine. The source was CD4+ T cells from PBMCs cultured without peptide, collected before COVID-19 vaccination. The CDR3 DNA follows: TGTGCTAGTGGTATTACGAAAAACGAGCAGTTCTTC. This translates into CASGITKNEQFF.